Sequencing of this TCR beta chain was carried out in a study of shared clonotypes between healthy human individuals. Generated by immunoSEQ multiplex PCR, the TCRdb table keeps only in-frame clones and is missing some. The data hold some 690,000 clones, with about 92% observed a single time. Looked up from germline, CDR1 is PRHDT and CDR2 is FYEKMQ (reference sequence). This CDR3 contains 18 residues. Unmatched junction bases numbered 11, after V lost 4 bases and J lost 3 bases. Material: memory CD8+ T cells from PBMCs. Subset of the sample: CD45RO+ cells pooled with CCR7-negative TemRA cells. This receptor was taken from a man aged 18 to 35 in good health. Some clones in this sample may be carry-over from other donors' samples. This chain links TRBV13 with TRBJ2-2, with 10 bases lining up with TRBD2. The CDR3 nucleotides read TGTGCCAGCAGCTCCGTACACCGAGGACTAGCGGACACCGGGGAGCTGTTTTTT. This sequence encodes CASSSVHRGLADTGELFF.